A selection of T cell receptor beta chains follows, all from one sample in a study of blood T cells in healthy people across ages. Using its own MiXCR run on the 5' RACE reads, TCRdb lists one record per CDR3 protein. Here the sample spans fewer than 2 million distinct CDR3 sequences, around 40% being singletons. The sequencing sample was made of blood. The origin of the receptors is a human donor in good health. The CDR3 runs from the conserved cysteine through the conserved F or W. The order of the fields is D gene, CDR3 length, V gene, clone size, J gene, CDR3 DNA, CDR3 protein. D genes are given only for firm matches. Not all rows give a size; the values are once, few, many and, for expanded clones, a class.

TRBD2,16,TRBV5-8,few,TRBJ2-3,TGTGCCAGTAGTTCACGACTAGCGGGGGCGGGAGATACGCAGTATTTT,CASSSRLAGAGDTQYF
.,17,TRBV5-5,few,TRBJ1-4,TGTGCCAGCAGCTTGCATGCGGGTAGAACAACTAATGAAAAACTGTTTTTT,CASSLHAGRTTNEKLFF
TRBD1,17,TRBV24-1,.,TRBJ1-2,TGTGCCACCAGTGATCCCAAGGCCAGGGACAGGGTATATGGCTACACCTTC,CATSDPKARDRVYGYTF
TRBD2,16,TRBV7-2,.,TRBJ2-5,TGTGCCAGCAGCCTTAGCGGGGGGGCCAATGGAGAGACCCAGTACTTC,CASSLSGGANGETQYF
.,13,TRBV30,.,TRBJ1-2,TGTGCCTGGAGGAATAAGGGTTACTATGGCTACACCTTC,CAWRNKGYYGYTF
.,14,TRBV18,few,TRBJ1-1,TGTGCCAGCTCACCTGGGGGCCCGAACACTGAAGCTTTCTTT,CASSPGGPNTEAFF
TRBD1,17,TRBV7-9,.,TRBJ2-2,TGTGCCAGCAGCTTACCTGGACAGGGTAGCGGCACCGGGGAGCTGTTTTTT,CASSLPGQGSGTGELFF
TRBD1,16,TRBV9,few,TRBJ2-1,TGTGCCAGCAGCTCAAACCCCGGGACAGGGTTCGATGAGCAGTTCTTC,CASSSNPGTGFDEQFF
.,13,TRBV20-1,.,TRBJ2-7,TGCAGTGCTAGCGGACCACTCACTTACGAGCAGTACTTC,CSASGPLTYEQYF
.,18,TRBV4-1,.,TRBJ2-1,TGCGCCAGCAGCCAAGACCCCATCGGGCCGAGCTCCTACAATGAGCAGTTCTTC,CASSQDPIGPSSYNEQFF
.,11,TRBV29-1,many,TRBJ2-5,TGCAGCGTTGAAGAGCAAGAGACCCAGTACTTC,CSVEEQETQYF
.,15,TRBV7-2,.,TRBJ1-2,TGTGCCAGCAGCTTTGCGGCGCATCCCTCCTATGGCTACACCTTC,CASSFAAHPSYGYTF
.,15,TRBV6-5,.,TRBJ2-1,TGTGCCAGCAGGGCCGGGGGAAGCTCCTACAATGAGCAGTTCTTC,CASRAGGSSYNEQFF
.,13,TRBV12-3/TRBV12-4,.,TRBJ1-4,TGTGCCAGCAGTTCGGGGGGGAGGGAAAAACTGTTTTTT,CASSSGGREKLFF
TRBD1,15,TRBV6-5,.,TRBJ2-7,TGTGCCAGCAGTTACTCGATTAGGGGGCCCGACGAGCAGTACTTC,CASSYSIRGPDEQYF
.,16,TRBV5-1,.,TRBJ1-2,TGCGCCAGCAGCTTGGAAGGGGTGGGGTATTCATATGGCTACACCTTC,CASSLEGVGYSYGYTF
.,14,TRBV2,.,TRBJ1-2,TGTGCCAGCAGTGGAGGCCGCCGCCGTCCGGGCTACACCTTC,CASSGGRRRPGYTF
.,14,TRBV6-1,few,TRBJ1-5,TGTGCCAGCAGCCTTGGGGACGGTAATCAGCCCCAGCATTTT,CASSLGDGNQPQHF
TRBD2,20,TRBV7-2,.,TRBJ2-5,TGTGCCAGCAGCTTAGCGGGCTTGAGCGGGAGCGGGGGGGCTGGGGAGACCCAGTACTTC,CASSLAGLSGSGGAGETQYF
.,17,TRBV5-6,once,TRBJ1-2,TGTGCCAGCAGCTTGGGATCCTGGGGCGGGCTAAACTATGGCTACACCTTC,CASSLGSWGGLNYGYTF
.,16,TRBV20-1,.,TRBJ1-1,TGCAGTGCTAGAGATTGGCGTACAGATATGAACACTGAAGCTTTCTTT,CSARDWRTDMNTEAFF
.,13,TRBV15,.,TRBJ2-7,TGTGCCACCAGCAGAGCCCCCACCTACGAGCAGTACTTC,CATSRAPTYEQYF
.,13,TRBV29-1,.,TRBJ2-3,TGCAGCGCCGCACCCGAAACCACAGATACGCAGTATTTT,CSAAPETTDTQYF
.,12,TRBV15,once,TRBJ1-1,TGTGCCACCAGCAGGAGTGTCGGGTTAGCTTTCTTT,CATSRSVGLAFF
TRBD1,17,TRBV4-1,.,TRBJ2-3,TGCGCCAGCAGCCAAGTTAGGACAGGGCTCGGGACAGATACGCAGTATTTT,CASSQVRTGLGTDTQYF
TRBD1,15,TRBV4-3,.,TRBJ2-1,TGCACCAGCAGCCGAGGGGACAGCTCCTACAATGAGCAGTTCTTC,CTSSRGDSSYNEQFF
TRBD1,16,TRBV6-6,.,TRBJ1-6,TGTGCCAGCAGTCCTTCTCGACAGGGAAATAATTCACCCCTCCACTTT,CASSPSRQGNNSPLHF
.,15,TRBV7-9,.,TRBJ1-2,TGTGCCAGCAGCTTAGGGAATCTGGGGGGCCATGGCTACACCTTC,CASSLGNLGGHGYTF
.,13,TRBV12-3/TRBV12-4,many,TRBJ2-1,TGTGCCAGCAGTTTGGGCAGCCCCAATGAGCAGTTCTTC,CASSLGSPNEQFF
.,14,TRBV28,many,TRBJ1-2,TGTGCCAGCAGTTTAGCAGGGGACGACTATGGCTACACCTTC,CASSLAGDDYGYTF